A selection of T cell receptor beta chains follows, all from one sample in a study of blood T cell repertoires in COVID-19. Only in-frame clones appear in the TCRdb table, and some are missing; sequencing was by immunoSEQ multiplex PCR. Here the sample spans 200,000 to 300,000 clones, around nine tenths being singletons. The sequenced sample consisted of PBMCs or T cells enriched from blood (not recorded which). These receptors were taken from a woman aged 18-29 years who had recovered from COVID-19. Each CDR3 is given with its conserved first and last residue. A D gene is named only where the DNA matches it firmly. The size entry is marked missing in some rows and otherwise reads once, few, many or a size class.

v_gene	j_gene	abundance	d_gene	CDR3nt	CDR3aa
TRBV19	TRBJ2-3	.	.	TGTGCCAGTAGGAGGGTTGGGGATTTCACAGATACGCAGTATTTT	CASRRVGDFTDTQYF
TRBV7-2	TRBJ1-2	.	.	TGTGCCAGCAGCTTTCAGGCTCTCTATGGCTACACCTTC	CASSFQALYGYTF
TRBV7-9	TRBJ1-4	.	TRBD1	TGTGCCAGCAGCATATCCGGGACAGGGGACGAAAAACTGTTTTTT	CASSISGTGDEKLFF
TRBV4-3	TRBJ1-1	once	TRBD1	TGCGCCAGCAGCCGAAGGGGGCGTACCACTGAAGCTTTCTTT	CASSRRGRTTEAFF
TRBV6-5	TRBJ2-7	.	TRBD1	TGTGCCAGCAGTAAACAGGGGGACGAGCAGTACTTC	CASSKQGDEQYF
TRBV7-2	TRBJ2-3	.	TRBD2	TGTGCCAGCAGCTTAGAGGTTGGTGGGACTATTAGCACAGATACGCAGTATTTT	CASSLEVGGTISTDTQYF
TRBV3-1/TRBV3-2	TRBJ2-3	.	.	TGTGCCAGCAGCCAAGCTTGGCCCGGGGGTGGCACAGATACGCAGTATTTT	CASSQAWPGGGTDTQYF
TRBV5-1	TRBJ1-1	.	.	TGCGCCAGCAGCGAAACTAAGAGGAACACTGAAGCTTTCTTT	CASSETKRNTEAFF
TRBV6-5	TRBJ1-6	.	.	TGTGCCAGCAGGACCGCGGAATTGGCCCTCCACTTT	CASRTAELALHF
TRBV7-2	TRBJ2-7	few	.	TGTGCCAGCAGCTTAGGGAGCGTACCCTCCTACGAGCAGTACTTC	CASSLGSVPSYEQYF
TRBV6-5	TRBJ2-1	.	.	TGTGCCAGCAGTTACGGGGGCGTAGGGGCCAATGAGCAGTTCTTC	CASSYGGVGANEQFF
TRBV4-1	TRBJ2-4	.	.	TGCGCCAGCAGCCCTCGGGAGTTTAAAAACATTCAGTACTTC	CASSPREFKNIQYF
TRBV6-2/TRBV6-3	TRBJ1-2	.	.	TGTGCCAGCAGTTATTCGCAGAACCTGTATGGCTACACCTTC	CASSYSQNLYGYTF
TRBV12-5	TRBJ2-7	.	.	TGTGCTAGTGGTTTGGTATCGGGGGGCGCGTACGAGCAGTACTTC	CASGLVSGGAYEQYF
TRBV4-1	TRBJ1-1	.	.	TGCGCCAGCAGCCAAGATTTGGCAGGGGAGATCACGAGGCCTGAAGCTTTCTTT	CASSQDLAGEITRPEAFF
TRBV28	TRBJ1-1	.	.	TGTGCCAGCAGCTACAGGGAGGCTTTCTTT	CASSYREAFF
TRBV5-1	TRBJ1-4	.	.	TGCGCCAGCAGCTCCAACCCTAGCACCGGGACAATGGAAAAACTGTTTTTT	CASSSNPSTGTMEKLFF
TRBV6-2/TRBV6-3	TRBJ2-1	.	TRBD2	TGTGCCAGCAGTCCCAAAGGGACTAGCGGGGGGGCGGATGAGCAGTTCTTC	CASSPKGTSGGADEQFF
TRBV5-1	TRBJ2-5	.	TRBD1	TGCGCCAGCAGCAGGTTACAGGGGGCCGGAGAGACCCAGTACTTC	CASSRLQGAGETQYF
TRBV6-2/TRBV6-3	TRBJ1-2	few	.	TGTGCCAGCAGTTACTCGAGTTATGGCTACACCTTC	CASSYSSYGYTF
TRBV19	TRBJ2-1	.	TRBD2	TGTGCCAGTAGTTTCAAGCGGGGGTACAATGAGCAGTTCTTC	CASSFKRGYNEQFF
TRBV7-9	TRBJ2-6	.	TRBD1	TGTGCCAGCAGCCGGGTGGGGACAGGAATCGCTGGGGCCAACGTCCTGACTTTC	CASSRVGTGIAGANVLTF
TRBV10-3	TRBJ2-1	.	.	TGTGCCATCAGTGAGTCGGCAGGTGGGTCCTACAATGAGCAGTTCTTC	CAISESAGGSYNEQFF
TRBV5-8	TRBJ1-2	few	.	TGTGCCAGCAGGATAGTCTACACCTTC	CASRIVYTF
TRBV29-1	TRBJ2-7	.	.	TGCTCTGGGGCAGCTAACTCCTACGAGCAGTACTTC	CSGAANSYEQYF
TRBV5-4	TRBJ2-3	.	TRBD2	TGTGCCAGCAGCTTGGCCGGGGGGGGCGGCACAGATACGCAGTATTTT	CASSLAGGGGTDTQYF
TRBV4-3	TRBJ1-5	.	.	TGCGCCAGCAGCCAAGACTGGGTCGGACAGTATAGCAATCAGCCCCAGCATTTT	CASSQDWVGQYSNQPQHF
TRBV5-1	TRBJ2-3	.	TRBD2	TGCGCCAGCAGCTTGGTATTAGCGGGAGGTTCAGATACGCAGTATTTT	CASSLVLAGGSDTQYF
TRBV2	TRBJ2-3	once	TRBD2	TGTGCCAGCAGTGGAGGGACTAGCGGGAATGGAGATACGCAGTATTTT	CASSGGTSGNGDTQYF
TRBV18	TRBJ1-5	once	.	TGTGCCAGCTCACCATCCGCACAGGGCAATCAGCCCCAGCATTTT	CASSPSAQGNQPQHF
TRBV30	TRBJ2-5	.	TRBD2	TGTGCCTGGAGTGTACCCCGACTAGCGGGATATAACCAAGAGACCCAGTACTTC	CAWSVPRLAGYNQETQYF
TRBV6-5	TRBJ1-1	.	.	TGTGCCAGCAGTTACGGGCCCAACCTTGGCACTGAAGCTTTCTTT	CASSYGPNLGTEAFF
TRBV27	TRBJ1-1	.	TRBD1	TGTGCCAGCACCCCGGGACAGGGGAACACTGAAGCTTTCTTT	CASTPGQGNTEAFF
TRBV2	TRBJ1-1	.	.	TGTGCCAGCAGTGAAGATATGCAGTCAAACACTGAAGCTTTCTTT	CASSEDMQSNTEAFF
TRBV3-1/TRBV3-2	TRBJ2-7	.	TRBD1	TGTGCCAGCAGCCGAGGACAGGTAGCCTACGAGCAGTACTTC	CASSRGQVAYEQYF
TRBV13	TRBJ1-2	.	.	TGTGCCAGCAGCTTAGGCCTCGCACAGGACAACTATGGCTACACCTTC	CASSLGLAQDNYGYTF